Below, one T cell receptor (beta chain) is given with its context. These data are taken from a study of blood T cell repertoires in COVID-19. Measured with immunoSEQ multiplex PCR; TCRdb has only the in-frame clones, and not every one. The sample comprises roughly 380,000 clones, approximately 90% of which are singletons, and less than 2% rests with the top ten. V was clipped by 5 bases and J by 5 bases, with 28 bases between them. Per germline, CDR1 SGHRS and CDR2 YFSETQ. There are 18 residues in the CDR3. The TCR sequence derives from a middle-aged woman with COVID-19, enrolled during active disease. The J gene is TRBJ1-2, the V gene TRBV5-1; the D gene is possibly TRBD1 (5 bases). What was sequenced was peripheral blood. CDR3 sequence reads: CASSSRPGAGLIMYGYTF. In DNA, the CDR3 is TGCGCCAGCAGTTCCCGTCCCGGTGCAGGGCTTATTATGTATGGCTACACCTTC.